A selection of T cell receptor beta chains follows, all from one sample in a study of OX40 agonist ivuxolimab in advanced cancers. The protocol was immunoSEQ multiplex PCR, while the TCRdb copy is restricted to in-frame clones and leaves out a portion. Of tens of thousands of clones detected, 79% appear once; the ten largest clones hold 2% to 2.5%. The specimen comprised CD4+ or CD8+ T cells sorted from blood, sampled in a trial of the OX40 agonist ivuxolimab. These receptors were obtained from an adult with an advanced solid tumor such as melanoma, head and neck, liver or kidney cancer. The CDR3 runs from the conserved cysteine through the conserved F or W. The order of the fields is clone size, J gene, D gene, V gene, CDR3 protein, CDR3 DNA. D genes are given only for firm matches. Expanded clones are given a class, and other clones once, few, many or no size at all.

abundance: once; j_gene: TRBJ2-4; d_gene: -; v_gene: TRBV28; CDR3aa: CASSGYGSVNIQYF; CDR3nt: TGTGCCAGCAGTGGATACGGGTCGGTAAACATTCAGTACTTC
abundance: few; j_gene: TRBJ1-3; d_gene: -; v_gene: TRBV25-1; CDR3aa: CASSGSGRGNTIYF; CDR3nt: TGTGCCAGCAGTGGATCGGGGCGCGGAAACACCATATATTTT
abundance: few; j_gene: TRBJ2-2; d_gene: TRBD1; v_gene: TRBV18; CDR3aa: CASSFTRTGTGELFF; CDR3nt: TGTGCCAGCTCATTTACCAGGACAGGGACCGGGGAGCTGTTTTTT
abundance: -; j_gene: TRBJ2-3; d_gene: TRBD2; v_gene: TRBV4-1; CDR3aa: CASSQEKGLGSTDTQYF; CDR3nt: TGCGCCAGCAGCCAAGAAAAGGGACTAGGGAGCACAGATACGCAGTATTTT
abundance: -; j_gene: TRBJ1-5; d_gene: TRBD1; v_gene: TRBV7-2; CDR3aa: CASSLLGQGAGQPQHF; CDR3nt: TGTGCCAGCAGCTTGTTGGGACAGGGGGCCGGGCAGCCCCAGCATTTT
abundance: -; j_gene: TRBJ2-3; d_gene: -; v_gene: TRBV7-8; CDR3aa: CASSQRLDISTDTQYF; CDR3nt: TGTGCCAGCAGCCAGAGACTTGATATTAGCACAGATACGCAGTATTTT
abundance: -; j_gene: TRBJ1-1; d_gene: -; v_gene: TRBV11-2; CDR3aa: CASSYVEALKDFF; CDR3nt: TGTGCCAGCAGCTACGTCGAGGCCCTAAAGGATTTCTTT
abundance: -; j_gene: TRBJ2-1; d_gene: TRBD1; v_gene: TRBV5-8; CDR3aa: CASSWGQGVDNEQFF; CDR3nt: TGTGCCAGCAGCTGGGGACAGGGGGTGGACAATGAGCAGTTCTTC
abundance: few; j_gene: TRBJ2-5; d_gene: -; v_gene: TRBV5-6; CDR3aa: CASSLKPLSQETQYF; CDR3nt: TGTGCCAGCAGCTTGAAACCGCTAAGCCAAGAGACCCAGTACTTC
abundance: -; j_gene: TRBJ2-1; d_gene: TRBD2; v_gene: TRBV18; CDR3aa: CASSPPGTSSYNEQFF; CDR3nt: TGTGCCAGCTCACCCCCCGGGACTAGCTCCTACAATGAGCAGTTCTTC
abundance: -; j_gene: TRBJ1-3; d_gene: TRBD1; v_gene: TRBV4-1; CDR3aa: CASSQDDRGIGNTIYF; CDR3nt: TGCGCCAGCAGCCAAGACGACAGGGGGATTGGAAACACCATATATTTT
abundance: once; j_gene: TRBJ2-1; d_gene: -; v_gene: TRBV28; CDR3aa: CASSFNNEQFF; CDR3nt: TGTGCCAGCAGTTTTAACAATGAGCAGTTCTTC
abundance: -; j_gene: TRBJ2-2; d_gene: -; v_gene: TRBV7-2; CDR3aa: CASSFYHRPPGELFF; CDR3nt: TGTGCCAGCAGCTTCTACCACCGACCCCCCGGGGAGCTGTTTTTT
abundance: -; j_gene: TRBJ2-2; d_gene: -; v_gene: TRBV18; CDR3aa: CASSPRTVQGGELFF; CDR3nt: TGTGCCAGCTCACCAAGGACAGTTCAGGGCGGGGAGCTGTTTTTT
abundance: medium-sized; j_gene: TRBJ1-2; d_gene: -; v_gene: TRBV28; CDR3aa: CASSRTYGYTF; CDR3nt: TGTGCCAGCAGCCGGACTTATGGCTACACCTTC
abundance: -; j_gene: TRBJ1-3; d_gene: -; v_gene: TRBV28; CDR3aa: CASSPTGLVQGGNTIYF; CDR3nt: TGTGCCAGCAGCCCGACCGGACTCGTTCAAGGGGGAAACACCATATATTTT
abundance: -; j_gene: TRBJ2-7; d_gene: TRBD1; v_gene: TRBV7-9; CDR3aa: CASSPQGAMSEQYF; CDR3nt: TGTGCCAGCAGCCCACAGGGGGCTATGAGCGAGCAGTACTTC
abundance: -; j_gene: TRBJ1-2; d_gene: -; v_gene: TRBV2; CDR3aa: CASRLMTGHYYGYTF; CDR3nt: TGTGCCAGCAGGCTAATGACAGGCCACTACTATGGCTACACCTTC
abundance: -; j_gene: TRBJ1-6; d_gene: -; v_gene: TRBV28; CDR3aa: CASSNRDFPLYNSPLHF; CDR3nt: TGTGCCAGCAGCAACCGGGATTTTCCGCTTTATAATTCACCCCTCCACTTT
abundance: -; j_gene: TRBJ1-3; d_gene: TRBD1; v_gene: TRBV5-8; CDR3aa: CASSSDRGGNTIYF; CDR3nt: TGTGCCAGCAGCTCGGACAGGGGAGGAAACACCATATATTTT
abundance: -; j_gene: TRBJ2-1; d_gene: -; v_gene: TRBV20-1; CDR3aa: CSAREWDDSLF; CDR3nt: TGCAGTGCTAGGGAATGGGACGATTCGCTCTTC
abundance: -; j_gene: TRBJ2-3; d_gene: -; v_gene: TRBV9; CDR3aa: CASSVGNPVDTQYF; CDR3nt: TGTGCCAGCAGCGTAGGAAACCCCGTAGATACGCAGTATTTT
abundance: -; j_gene: TRBJ2-1; d_gene: TRBD2; v_gene: TRBV11-2; CDR3aa: CASSPGLAGGPVSTIEQFF; CDR3nt: TGTGCCAGCAGCCCCGGACTAGCGGGAGGACCCGTCTCGACGATTGAGCAGTTCTTC
abundance: -; j_gene: TRBJ1-4; d_gene: -; v_gene: TRBV5-1; CDR3aa: CASSLSGTSGEKLFF; CDR3nt: TGCGCCAGCAGCTTATCCGGGACCTCGGGAGAAAAACTGTTTTTT
abundance: -; j_gene: TRBJ1-1; d_gene: -; v_gene: TRBV19; CDR3aa: CASLFRGKHTEAFF; CDR3nt: TGTGCCAGCCTGTTTCGGGGGAAGCACACTGAAGCTTTCTTT
abundance: -; j_gene: TRBJ2-1; d_gene: -; v_gene: TRBV19; CDR3aa: CASTTSGLGYNEQFF; CDR3nt: TGTGCCAGCACGACGAGCGGGCTAGGGTACAATGAGCAGTTCTTC
abundance: -; j_gene: TRBJ2-1; d_gene: TRBD2; v_gene: TRBV13; CDR3aa: CASSLGRWTSYEQFF; CDR3nt: TGTGCCAGCAGCTTAGGCCGTTGGACTAGTTATGAGCAGTTCTTC
abundance: -; j_gene: TRBJ2-5; d_gene: -; v_gene: TRBV5-1; CDR3aa: CASSLNTPPPFETQYF; CDR3nt: TGCGCCAGCAGCTTGAATACACCCCCTCCTTTCGAGACCCAGTACTTC
abundance: -; j_gene: TRBJ1-4; d_gene: -; v_gene: TRBV15; CDR3aa: CATSRDRVSATNEKLFF; CDR3nt: TGTGCCACCAGCAGAGATAGGGTATCGGCAACTAATGAAAAACTGTTTTTT
abundance: few; j_gene: TRBJ2-3; d_gene: -; v_gene: TRBV19; CDR3aa: CASSSSGDTDTQYF; CDR3nt: TGTGCCAGTAGTAGTAGCGGTGACACAGATACGCAGTATTTT
abundance: once; j_gene: TRBJ1-1; d_gene: TRBD1; v_gene: TRBV5-6; CDR3aa: CASSLGRGPEAFF; CDR3nt: TGTGCCAGCAGCTTGGGTAGGGGGCCGGAAGCTTTCTTT
abundance: -; j_gene: TRBJ1-4; d_gene: TRBD1; v_gene: TRBV4-2; CDR3aa: CASSQGDRGDRVF; CDR3nt: TGTGCCAGCAGCCAGGGGGATAGAGGGGACAGGGTTTTT
abundance: few; j_gene: TRBJ1-2; d_gene: -; v_gene: TRBV7-9; CDR3aa: CASRQAGALGYTF; CDR3nt: TGTGCCAGCAGGCAGGCCGGGGCTTTGGGCTACACCTTC
abundance: -; j_gene: TRBJ2-7; d_gene: -; v_gene: TRBV4-3; CDR3aa: CASSLGRGMNSYEQYF; CDR3nt: TGCGCCAGCAGCCTAGGGCGGGGTATGAACTCCTACGAGCAGTACTTC
abundance: -; j_gene: TRBJ1-5; d_gene: -; v_gene: TRBV19; CDR3aa: CASTHWEGDQPQHF; CDR3nt: TGTGCCAGTACACACTGGGAAGGGGATCAGCCCCAGCATTTT
abundance: -; j_gene: TRBJ2-1; d_gene: TRBD2; v_gene: TRBV5-8; CDR3aa: CASSLISGTSLWFF; CDR3nt: TGTGCCAGCAGCTTGATTTCCGGGACTAGCTTGTGGTTCTTC
abundance: -; j_gene: TRBJ2-7; d_gene: TRBD1; v_gene: TRBV28; CDR3aa: CASSLWGTGDSSEQYF; CDR3nt: TGTGCCAGCAGTTTATGGGGGACAGGTGATTCCTCCGAGCAGTACTTC
abundance: -; j_gene: TRBJ1-5; d_gene: -; v_gene: TRBV6-5; CDR3aa: CASSPDRNSNQPQHF; CDR3nt: TGTGCCAGCAGCCCCGACAGGAACAGCAATCAGCCCCAGCATTTT
abundance: -; j_gene: TRBJ1-2; d_gene: -; v_gene: TRBV5-6; CDR3aa: CASSFPDYGYTF; CDR3nt: TGTGCCAGCAGCTTCCCGGACTATGGCTACACCTTC
abundance: -; j_gene: TRBJ2-1; d_gene: TRBD2; v_gene: TRBV5-1; CDR3aa: CASSPREGARSYNEQFF; CDR3nt: TGCGCCAGCAGCCCAAGGGAGGGCGCCCGATCCTACAATGAGCAGTTCTTC